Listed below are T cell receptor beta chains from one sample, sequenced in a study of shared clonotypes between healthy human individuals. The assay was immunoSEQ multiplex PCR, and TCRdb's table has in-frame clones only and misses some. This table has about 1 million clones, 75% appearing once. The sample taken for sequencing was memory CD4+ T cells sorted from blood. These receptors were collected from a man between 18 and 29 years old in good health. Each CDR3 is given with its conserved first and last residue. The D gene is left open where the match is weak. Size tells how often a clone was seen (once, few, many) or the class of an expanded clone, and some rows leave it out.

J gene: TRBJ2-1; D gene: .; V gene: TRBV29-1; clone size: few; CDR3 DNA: TGCAGCGTGAACCGGGGCGTGGGGTCCAATGAGCAGTTCTTC; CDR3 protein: CSVNRGVGSNEQFF
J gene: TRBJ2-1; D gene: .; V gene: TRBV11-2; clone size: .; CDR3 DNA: TGTGCCAGCAGCTCCATAGCGAACTCCTACAATGAGCAGTTCTTC; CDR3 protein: CASSSIANSYNEQFF
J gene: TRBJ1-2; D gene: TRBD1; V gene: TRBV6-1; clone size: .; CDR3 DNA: TGTGCCAGCAGTATGGACAGGAACTATGGCTACACCTTC; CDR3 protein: CASSMDRNYGYTF
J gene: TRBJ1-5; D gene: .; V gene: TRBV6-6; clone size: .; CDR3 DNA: TGTGCCAGCAGGACAGGAGATAGCAATCAGCCCCAGCATTTT; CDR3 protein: CASRTGDSNQPQHF
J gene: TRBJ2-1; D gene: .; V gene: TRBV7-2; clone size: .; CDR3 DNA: TGTGCCAGCAGCCCCAATATCCTACTCAATGAGCAGTTCTTC; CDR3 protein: CASSPNILLNEQFF
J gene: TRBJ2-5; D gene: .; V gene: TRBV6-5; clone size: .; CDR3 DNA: TGTGCCAGCAGTCGAGGGAGTCGAGAGACCCAGTACTTC; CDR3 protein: CASSRGSRETQYF
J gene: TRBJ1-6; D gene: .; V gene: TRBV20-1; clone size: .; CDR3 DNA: TGCAGTGCTAGAGATATGGAGTCGATCCACTTT; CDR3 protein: CSARDMESIHF
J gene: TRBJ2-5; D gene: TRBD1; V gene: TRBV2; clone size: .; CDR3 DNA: TGTGCCAGCCGCCAATGGGACAGACAAGAGACCCAGTACTTC; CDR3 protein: CASRQWDRQETQYF
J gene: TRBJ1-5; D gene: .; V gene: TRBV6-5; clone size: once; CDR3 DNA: TGTGCCAGCAGTTACGTGTTTGGACAGCCCCAGCATTTT; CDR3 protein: CASSYVFGQPQHF
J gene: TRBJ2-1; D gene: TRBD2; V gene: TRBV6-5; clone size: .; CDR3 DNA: TGTGCCAGCAGTCCACGGACTAGCGGGGGTAGACAGTTCTTC; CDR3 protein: CASSPRTSGGRQFF
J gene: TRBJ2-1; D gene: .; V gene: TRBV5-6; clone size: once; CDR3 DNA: TGTGCCAGCAGCCTCCCTTTCGGGGGCGGTGAGCAGTTCTTC; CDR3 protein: CASSLPFGGGEQFF
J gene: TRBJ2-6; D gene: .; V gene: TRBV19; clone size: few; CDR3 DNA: TGTGCCAGTAGTGGAGGTGGTGCTGGGGCCAACGTCCTGACTTTC; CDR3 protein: CASSGGGAGANVLTF
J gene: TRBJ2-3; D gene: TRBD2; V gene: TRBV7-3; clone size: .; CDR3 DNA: TGTGCCAGCAGCCCCGGGACTAGCGGCGGTACGCAGTATTTT; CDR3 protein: CASSPGTSGGTQYF
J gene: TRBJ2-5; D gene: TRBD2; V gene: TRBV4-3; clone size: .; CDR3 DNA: TGCGCCAGCAGCCAATTTAGCGGGAGGGGAGAGACCCAGTACTTC; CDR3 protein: CASSQFSGRGETQYF
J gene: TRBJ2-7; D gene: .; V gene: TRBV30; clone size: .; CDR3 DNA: TGTGCCTCACATCGGAAGGGTAACGAGCAGTACTTC; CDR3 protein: CASHRKGNEQYF
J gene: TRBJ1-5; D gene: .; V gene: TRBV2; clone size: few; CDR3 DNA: TGTGCCAGCAGGGGGCCGGCGTTGTCTCAGCCCCAGCATTTT; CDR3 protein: CASRGPALSQPQHF
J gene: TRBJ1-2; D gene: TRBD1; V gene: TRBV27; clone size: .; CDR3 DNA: TGTGCCAGCAGTACGGGACAGGCTGCTAACTATGGCTACACCTTC; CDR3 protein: CASSTGQAANYGYTF
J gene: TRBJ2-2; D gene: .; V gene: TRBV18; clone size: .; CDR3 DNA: TGTGCCAGCTCACCCAGCCGGAACACCGGGGAGCTGTTTTTT; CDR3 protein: CASSPSRNTGELFF
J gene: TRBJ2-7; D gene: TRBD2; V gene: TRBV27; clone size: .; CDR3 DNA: TGTGCCAGCAGTCGGAGCGGGGGGGCTTCCTACGAGCAGTACTTC; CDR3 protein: CASSRSGGASYEQYF
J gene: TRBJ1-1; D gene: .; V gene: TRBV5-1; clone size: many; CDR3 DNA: TGCGCCAGCAGCTCCCAAGGGATGGGGTTGAACACTGAAGCTTTCTTT; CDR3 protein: CASSSQGMGLNTEAFF
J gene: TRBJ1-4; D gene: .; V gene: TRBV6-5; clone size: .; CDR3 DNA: TGTGCCAGCGGGTTGAGGGGCAATGAAAAACTGTTTTTT; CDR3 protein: CASGLRGNEKLFF
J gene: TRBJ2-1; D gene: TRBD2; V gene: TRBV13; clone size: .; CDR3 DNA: TGTGCCAGCAGCTTGGCGGGGGGAACGGGAATTGAGCAGTTCTTC; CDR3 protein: CASSLAGGTGIEQFF
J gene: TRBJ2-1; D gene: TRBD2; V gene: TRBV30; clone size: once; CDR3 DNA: TGTGCCTGCACCGGGACTAGCGGGAGTCATGAGCAGTTCTTC; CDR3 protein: CACTGTSGSHEQFF
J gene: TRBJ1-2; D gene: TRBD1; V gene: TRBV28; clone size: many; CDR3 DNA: TGTGCCAGCAGTTGGACAGGCCCTAACTATGGCTACACCTTC; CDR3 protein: CASSWTGPNYGYTF
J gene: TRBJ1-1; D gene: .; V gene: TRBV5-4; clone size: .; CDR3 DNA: TGTGCCAGCAGCTTGGATCGGGGAGTGAACACTGAAGCTTTCTTT; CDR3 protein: CASSLDRGVNTEAFF
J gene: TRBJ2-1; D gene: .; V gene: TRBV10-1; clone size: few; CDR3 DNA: TGCGCCAGCAGTGCCTTCAAGGGATACAATGAGCAGTTCTTC; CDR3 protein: CASSAFKGYNEQFF
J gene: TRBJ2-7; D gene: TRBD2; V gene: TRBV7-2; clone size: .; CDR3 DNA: TGTGCCAGCAGGGTGACTAGCGGCCCTGCCTACGAGCAGTACTTC; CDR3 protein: CASRVTSGPAYEQYF
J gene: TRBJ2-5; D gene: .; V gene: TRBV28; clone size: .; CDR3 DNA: TGTGCCAGCAGTTTATTAGCCTCCGGGACCCAGTACTTC; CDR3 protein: CASSLLASGTQYF
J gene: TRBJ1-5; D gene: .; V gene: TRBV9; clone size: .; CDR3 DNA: TGTGCCAGCAGCCGGAGCGGGGGAAGCAATCAGCCCCAGCATTTT; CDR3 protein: CASSRSGGSNQPQHF
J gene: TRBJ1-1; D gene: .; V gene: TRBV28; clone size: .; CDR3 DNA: TGTGCCAGCAGTTTATCGCTCGTGGGCGCTTTCTTT; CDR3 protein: CASSLSLVGAFF
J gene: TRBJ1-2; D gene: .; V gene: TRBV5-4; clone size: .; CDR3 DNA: TGTGCCAGCAGCTCTGAAAGGGGGACCTATGGCTACACCTTC; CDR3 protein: CASSSERGTYGYTF
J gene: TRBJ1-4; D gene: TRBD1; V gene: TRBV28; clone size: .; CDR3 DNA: TGTGCCAGCGGCAAAACAGGGGGTGTTGAAAAACTGTTTTTT; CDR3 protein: CASGKTGGVEKLFF
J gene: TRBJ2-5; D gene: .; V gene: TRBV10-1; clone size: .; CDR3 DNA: TGCGCCAGCAGTGACCAGCGATCAGAGACCCAGTACTTC; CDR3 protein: CASSDQRSETQYF
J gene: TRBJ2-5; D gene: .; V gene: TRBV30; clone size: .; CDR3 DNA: TGTGCCTGGGACGGACTAAACCTCTTGGGGCAAGAGACCCAGTACTTC; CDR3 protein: CAWDGLNLLGQETQYF
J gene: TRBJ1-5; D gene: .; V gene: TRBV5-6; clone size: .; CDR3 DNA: TGTGCCAGCAGCTTGGGGGGGTATAGCAATCAGCCCCAGCATTTT; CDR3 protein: CASSLGGYSNQPQHF
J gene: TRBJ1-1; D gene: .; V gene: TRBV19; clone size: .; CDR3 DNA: TGTGCCAGTAGTATTGTTTTCCTGGCCAAAGGGTACGGCACTGAAGCTTTCTTT; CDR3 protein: CASSIVFLAKGYGTEAFF
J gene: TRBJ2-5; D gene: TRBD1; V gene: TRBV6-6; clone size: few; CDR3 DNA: TGTGCCAGCAGTCAGGGGGCGAGGCAAGAGACCCAGTACTTC; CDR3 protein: CASSQGARQETQYF
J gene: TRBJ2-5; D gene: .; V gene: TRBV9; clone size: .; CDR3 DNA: TGTGCCAGCAGCGCTTTGGGCAGCCAAGAGACCCAGTACTTC; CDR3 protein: CASSALGSQETQYF
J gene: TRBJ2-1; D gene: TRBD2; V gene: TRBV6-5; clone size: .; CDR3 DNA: TGTGCCAGCAGGACGGGACTAGTTGGGAATGAGCAGTTCTTC; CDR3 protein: CASRTGLVGNEQFF
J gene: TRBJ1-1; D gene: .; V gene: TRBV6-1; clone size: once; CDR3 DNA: TGTGCCAGCAATAGGGCTAACACTGAAGCTTTCTTT; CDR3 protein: CASNRANTEAFF
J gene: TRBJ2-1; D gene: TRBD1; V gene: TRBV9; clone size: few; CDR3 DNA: TGTGCCAGCAGCGTAGATCCCCACAGGGGCAATGAGCAGTTCTTC; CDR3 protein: CASSVDPHRGNEQFF